What follows describes a single T cell receptor beta chain. Germline CDR1 reads MNHEY; CDR2 reads SVGAGI. CDR3 length: 15 residues. V was clipped by 6 bases and J by 4 bases; unmatched bases: 12. The PCR used 60 Vbeta and 13 Jbeta primers. Authors' data handling: Among the unique TCR beta chains that a later analysis counted, 80 million to 100 million in all, about 12 million were shared. TCRdb's table, derived via immunoSEQ multiplex PCR, lists solely in-frame clones and lacks some. For V, J and clone size, that table is used; D and trimming come from the DNA. The sample has fewer than 150,000 clones; over 70% are singletons. The data stem from a study of cytomegalovirus exposure and HLA in healthy donors. Overall study: Findings of an earlier analysis included 117 million unique TCR beta sequences from some 190 million T cells. Approximately 85 million unique TCRs from HLA-typed donors were held in an early data release.

The TCR sequence derives from a female donor in good health and CMV-seropositive. The chain uses TRBV6-5 and TRBJ2-7, with 7 bases fitting TRBD1. Sequencing input: PBMCs. In DNA, the CDR3 is TGTGCCAGCAGAAGAAGAGGGGGCTCCGTTTACGAGCAGTACTTC. This translates into CASRRRGGSVYEQYF.